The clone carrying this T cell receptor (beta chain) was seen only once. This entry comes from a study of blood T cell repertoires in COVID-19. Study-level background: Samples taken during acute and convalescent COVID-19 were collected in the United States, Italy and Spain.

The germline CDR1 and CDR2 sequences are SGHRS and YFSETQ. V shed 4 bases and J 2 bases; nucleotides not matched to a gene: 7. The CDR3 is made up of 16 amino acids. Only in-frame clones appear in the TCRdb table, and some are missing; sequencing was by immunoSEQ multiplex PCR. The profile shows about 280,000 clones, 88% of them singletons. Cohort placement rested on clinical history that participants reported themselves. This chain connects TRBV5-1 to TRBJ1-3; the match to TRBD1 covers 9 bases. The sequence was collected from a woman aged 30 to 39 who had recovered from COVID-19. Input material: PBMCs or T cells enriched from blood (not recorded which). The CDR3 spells CASSPPGTGTGNTIYF. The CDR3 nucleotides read TGCGCCAGCAGCCCCCCCGGGACAGGGACTGGAAACACCATATATTTT.